The subject of this entry is one T cell receptor (beta chain). The clone's antigen remains unknown. No clone much larger than this one lies a single base away; base qualities are absent. The time point label for this specimen denotes: persistent/refractory GD, antithyroid drugs over 5 years with positive TRAb. For both TCR sequencing and RNA sequencing, RNA was extracted from PBMCs in TRIzol. Graves' disease was diagnosed according to American Thyroid Association guidelines. Recruitment of patients was carried out at an endocrinology department in Xi'an, China. Each patient gave about 8.1 milliliters of peripheral blood, collected in an EDTA anticoagulant tube. PBMCs were isolated by Ficoll Paque Plus density gradient separation without further T cell sorting. An Agilent 2100 Bioanalyzer and agarose gel were used to check RNA quality, and a NanoDrop 2000 was used to measure RNA concentration. CDR1 and CDR2, looked up from the germline V gene (reference sequence), are LNHDA and SQIVND. Including the terminal cysteine and phenylalanine, the CDR3 comprises 13 residues. Only the CDR3 DNA is retained, 39 bases long and in frame from the first base. Trimming removed 6 bases from V and 9 bases from J, leaving 12 bases between the germline ends.

The source of the sample is a study of regulatory T cells in long-lasting Graves disease (dated by TCRdb to the early 2020s). In terms of the full investigation: To count as having persistent Graves' disease, a patient had to have received antithyroid drug treatment for over 5 years with TSH receptor autoantibodies remaining persistently positive. The study was registered as a clinical trial and conducted in China. Antithyroid drugs had been taken for 8.5 to 12 years on average by persistent Graves' disease patients in the clinical cohort. Peripheral blood TCR sequencing and RNA sequencing compared persistent Graves' disease patients with newly diagnosed Graves' disease patients. TCR sequencing covered some 13 persistent and roughly 20 newly diagnosed Graves' disease patients, around 33 samples in total.

What the work shows at the level of the full study, not this receptor alone: The authors acknowledged the small sample size as a limitation that may reduce accuracy. Sequencing and analysis were limited to the TCR beta chain. Preferential use of TRBV28, TRBJ1-2 and TRBJ2-5 was observed in persistent disease, whereas TRBV20-1 and TRBJ2-1 were favored in newly diagnosed disease. Persistent patients shared more public clonotypes among themselves (over 2,500) than newly diagnosed patients did (more than 950). Compared with newly diagnosed patients, persistent Graves' disease patients had lower TCR Shannon entropy and fewer highly expanded clones, which suggests clonal expansion. Only peripheral blood was studied, because thyroid tissue, the primary lesion, was inaccessible.

The library was made by multiplex PCR. Instrument on record: Illumina HiSeq 4000. To build TCR beta libraries, CDR3 regions were amplified by Arm-PCR using iRepertoire HTBI primers. Before sequencing, the PCR products went through gel purification. The published analysis was carried out like this. Gene usage analysis of CDR3 amino acid clonotypes relied on the 55 to 80 TRBV and over 13 TRBJ segments identified across samples. COPE and FqMerger were used to merge the filtered high-quality paired reads into contigs. BLAST was used to align contigs to the IMGT TRBV, TRBD and TRBJ reference genes, and CDR3 was defined following IMGT. Any clonotype with a frequency above 0.1% was counted as a highly expanded clone. Shannon entropy served as the measure of repertoire diversity, while the Gini coefficient captured V-J evenness. Public clonotypes were defined as clonotypes shared by more than one individual. Using fastp at Q25 and MiXCR, TCRdb reprocessed the public reads and kept productive beta chains. Here each entry gathers all rows of one CDR3 protein and keeps the most common genes and DNA. TCRdb, not the original authors, processed these V and J calls. The sample table lists 450,000 or so distinct CDR3 sequences, 22% of them with a count of one. Around 13% of the sample rests with the top ten.

The sample in question was peripheral blood mononuclear cells (PBMCs), obtained when the disease was refractory, from a patient treated with antithyroid drugs. The receptor comes from a female donor with Graves disease. The chain uses TRBV19 and TRBJ1-6; a confident D gene designation cannot be given. Here the CDR3 is given as CASSPSTVSPLHF. The DNA is TGTGCCAGTAGCCCCTCGACGGTTTCACCCCTCCACTTT. This CDR3, with the reference TRBV19 and TRBJ1-6 proteins standing in past its ends, gives the full variable domain DGGITQSPKYLFRKEGQNVTLSCEQNLNHDAMYWYRQDPGQGLRLIYYSQIVNDFQKGDIAEGYSVSREKKESFPLTVTSAQKNPTAFYLCASSPSTVSPLHFGNGTRLTVT.